This T cell receptor beta chain was profiled in a study of identical twins. TCRdb re-called the 5' RACE reads through MiXCR, storing one row per CDR3 protein. This table holds about 470,000 distinct CDR3 sequences, 20% to 25% found once. Unmatched junction bases numbered 4, after V lost 0 bases and J lost 5 bases. The germline gives CDR1 SGDLS, CDR2 YYNGEE. This CDR3 has 14 amino acids. In addition, the sample was reused for a study of T cells expressing NK-cell markers. Per that study: Only alpha-beta TCR T cells were sorted in several experiments, using an anti-gamma-delta TCR antibody.

The chain combines TRBV9 with TRBJ2-5; 7 bases are shared with TRBD2. This TCR came from a woman between 18 and 29 years old in good health. Source material: CD4+ T cells sorted from blood. CDR3 bases: TGTGCCAGCAGCGTAGGCGGGAGCGGTGAGACCCAGTACTTC. It yields the protein CASSVGGSGETQYF.